This TCR beta chain was sequenced for a study of T cell responses to AZD1222 COVID-19 vaccine (dated by TCRdb to the early 2020s). With respect to the entire study: A total of just over 230 trial participants underwent TCR sequencing, of whom roughly 210 had received two doses of AZD1222 and 26 had received two doses of the MenACWY control vaccine. Trial participants were enrolled by age into 18-55, 56-69 and 70-plus year subgroups, with approximately 150, 30 and 60 TCR-sequenced participants respectively.

The CDR3 regions of human TCRbeta chains were analyzed by immunosequencing. The authors' pipeline ran thus. Repertoire TCRs were checked for matches against a reference library of SARS-CoV-2-specific TCRs that had been generated using the MIRA antigen-specificity platform. Breadth meant the fraction of unique TCRs that were SARS-CoV-2-associated, whereas depth meant the fraction of total T cells that were SARS-CoV-2-associated. Each spike-specific TCR was assigned to its reactive spike region and to a CD4 or CD8 class using the MIRA data. Log10-transformed breadth and depth values were compared by one-way ANOVA with Sidak's multiple comparisons tests. In its TCRdb copy, this immuneACCESS table keeps in-frame sequences only and misses some clones. Where compared with another copy, unresolved V genes explain less than half of these, and the others have no known cause. That table furnishes V, J and clone size, whereas the DNA furnished D and trimming. Within this sample are 200,000 to 250,000 clones, with about 92% of them counted one time only. 1% of the sample rests with the top ten.

The CDR3 contains 14 residues, cysteine and phenylalanine counted. Only CDR3 DNA remains: 42 bases, in frame from the first base. CDR1 MNHEY and CDR2 SVGAGI are derived from the germline V gene. From V the trimming removes 7 bases and from J it removes 10 bases, while the gene matches leave 8 bases of the junction unaccounted for. This specimen's time point label, per the study, means: baseline before first vaccination. Interpreted using the paper, the treatment or condition label stands for: meningococcal conjugate vaccine given as trial control. Vaccinee samples were obtained from the UK trials COV001 and COV002, which included a single-blind randomized controlled phase 2/3 trial of AZD1222 (ChAdOx1 nCoV-19) in healthy adults. Trial participant PBMC samples were collected at day 0 and day 28 after the second dose for TCRbeta chain sequencing. For this clone: Its recognized antigen is unknown. One base away there is no much larger clone; base qualities are not given.

The paper as a whole reports these results and caveats: Conclusions about previously exposed vaccinees are limited because only five or six AZD1222 recipients were SARS-CoV-2 seropositive at baseline. After two AZD1222 doses, both the breadth and the depth of spike-specific TCRs were significantly higher than at day 0 and than in MenACWY recipients. Most participants were white British and females outnumbered males, and the authors suggested that clonal diversity may have been underestimated. The vaccine-associated CD4 TCRs covered the entire spike protein, and the dominant responses fell in regions 160-218 and 743-854. In the small 56-69-year group, the increase in depth fell short of significance, most likely because of low power. Because no day 14 peak-response samples were available, the repertoires could be characterized only after the peak T cell response. Epitopes outside the regions mutated in the B.1.351 and B.1.1.7 variants were reportedly recognized by nearly half of the unique spike-specific TCRs.

Recombination joined TRBV6-5 with TRBJ1-6; TRBD1 fits 9 bases in the junction. The sequence was collected from an adult in good health. The source material was peripheral blood, sampled on day 0 of MenACWY control vaccination. The sequenced DNA: TGTGCCAGCACCCGGGACAGGGTGAGGTCACCCCTCCACTTT. It specifies CASTRDRVRSPLHF.